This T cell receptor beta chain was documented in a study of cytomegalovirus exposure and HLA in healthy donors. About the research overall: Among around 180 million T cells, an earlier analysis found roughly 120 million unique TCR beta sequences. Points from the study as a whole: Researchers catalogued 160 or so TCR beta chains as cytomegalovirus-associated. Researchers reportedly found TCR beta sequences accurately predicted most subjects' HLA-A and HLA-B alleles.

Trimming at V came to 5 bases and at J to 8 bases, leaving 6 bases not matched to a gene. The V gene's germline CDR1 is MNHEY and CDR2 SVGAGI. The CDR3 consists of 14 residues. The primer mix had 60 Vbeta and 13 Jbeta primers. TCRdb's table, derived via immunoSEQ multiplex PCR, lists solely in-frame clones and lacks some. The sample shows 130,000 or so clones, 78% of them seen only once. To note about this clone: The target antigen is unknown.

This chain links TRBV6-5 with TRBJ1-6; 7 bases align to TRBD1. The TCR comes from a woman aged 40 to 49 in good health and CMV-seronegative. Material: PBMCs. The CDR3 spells CASSRGQSHSPLHF. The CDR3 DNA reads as TGTGCCAGCAGTCGGGGACAGTCTCATTCACCCCTCCACTTT.